The rows below give T cell receptor beta chains drawn from one sample of a study of blood T cell repertoires in COVID-19. The data were produced by immunoSEQ multiplex PCR, yet TCRdb's version contains in-frame clones alone and is incomplete. The sample holds 150,000 to 200,000 clones, around 80% seen once. Input material: peripheral blood. These receptors originate from a man aged 65 to 85 with active or convalescent COVID-19. Each CDR3 is given with its conserved first and last residue. The D gene is left open where the match is weak. Clone size, where shown, is once, few, many, or a class for clones that have expanded.

j_call v_call cdr3_length clone_size d_call cdr3_aa cdr3_nt
TRBJ1-1 TRBV5-4 13 . . CASSVLSNTEAFF TGTGCCAGCAGCGTCCTATCGAACACTGAAGCTTTCTTT
TRBJ2-7 TRBV5-1 17 . TRBD2 CASSPGGGGRGAYEQYF TGCGCCAGCAGCCCCGGCGGGGGCGGGAGGGGAGCCTACGAGCAGTACTTC
TRBJ2-1 TRBV2 15 . . CASSAGVASYNEQFF TGTGCCAGCAGTGCGGGGGTAGCGTCGTACAATGAGCAGTTCTTC
TRBJ1-1 TRBV29-1 12 . . CSGTNRDTEAFF TGCAGCGGAACTAACAGGGACACTGAAGCTTTCTTT
TRBJ2-1 TRBV9 16 . . CASSDLEDGMYNEQFF TGTGCCAGCAGCGACCTAGAGGACGGGATGTACAATGAGCAGTTCTTC
TRBJ2-1 TRBV18 16 . TRBD2 CASSPRAGGPSNEQFF TGTGCCAGCTCACCACGTGCGGGGGGGCCTAGTAATGAGCAGTTCTTC
TRBJ1-2 TRBV5-1 17 . TRBD1 CASSLVGTGGFDYGYTF TGCGCCAGCAGCTTGGTTGGGACAGGGGGCTTTGACTATGGCTACACCTTC
TRBJ1-1 TRBV5-1 14 . . CASSLAGDGTEAFF TGCGCCAGCAGCTTGGCGGGGGACGGCACTGAAGCTTTCTTT
TRBJ1-5 TRBV6-2/TRBV6-3 11 once TRBD1 CASSHGQGGLF TGTGCCAGCAGTCACGGACAGGGTGGCCTTTTT
TRBJ1-1 TRBV18 13 . . CASSPSVELGAFF TGTGCCAGCTCACCCAGCGTTGAGCTGGGAGCTTTCTTT
TRBJ2-5 TRBV18 16 once . CASSPLATGGFETQYF TGTGCCAGCTCACCACTCGCCACGGGGGGCTTCGAGACCCAGTACTTC
TRBJ2-7 TRBV19 13 . . CASSDLATYEQYF TGTGCCAGCTCCGATTTAGCCACCTACGAGCAGTACTTC
TRBJ2-5 TRBV19 13 . . CASSPGLQETQYF TGTGCCAGTAGTCCCGGTCTGCAAGAGACCCAGTACTTC
TRBJ1-1 TRBV30 13 . . CAWSVQVNTEAFF TGTGCCTGGAGTGTACAAGTGAACACTGAAGCTTTCTTT
TRBJ1-6 TRBV9 15 . TRBD1 CASSVVGTGDSPLHF TGTGCCAGCAGCGTAGTGGGGACAGGGGATTCACCCCTCCACTTT
TRBJ2-1 TRBV2 15 . TRBD2 CASSEISGSYNEQFF TGTGCCAGCAGTGAAATTAGCGGGAGTTACAATGAGCAGTTCTTC
TRBJ2-3 TRBV6-2/TRBV6-3 19 . . CASSYSRKIVADSTDTQYF TGTGCCAGCAGTTACTCCCGGAAGATTGTAGCGGATAGCACAGATACGCAGTATTTT
TRBJ2-3 TRBV5-6 16 . TRBD2 CASSPWSGTSTDTQYF TGTGCCAGCAGCCCCTGGAGCGGGACTAGCACAGATACGCAGTATTTT
TRBJ2-7 TRBV2 11 . . CASSGEDEQYF TGTGCCAGCAGTGGGGAGGACGAGCAGTACTTC
TRBJ2-1 TRBV5-1 17 . TRBD1 CASSEVPRDRAYNEQFF TGCGCCAGCAGCGAGGTACCCCGGGACAGGGCCTACAATGAGCAGTTCTTC
TRBJ1-4 TRBV2 17 . . CASSPLIRQKTNEKLFF TGTGCCAGCAGCCCCTTAATCAGACAGAAGACTAATGAAAAACTGTTTTTT
TRBJ1-6 TRBV2 15 . . CASSVAGAVNSPLHF TGTGCCAGCAGTGTTGCAGGGGCAGTTAATTCACCCCTCCACTTT
TRBJ2-5 TRBV19 16 . TRBD2 CASSRGTSGGSGTQYF TGTGCCAGTAGCCGAGGGACTAGCGGGGGGTCGGGGACCCAGTACTTC
TRBJ1-3 TRBV12-5 13 . . CASGFILGNTIYF TGTGCTAGTGGTTTTATACTCGGAAACACCATATATTTT
TRBJ1-1 TRBV30 14 . TRBD1 CAWTLARGHTEAFF TGTGCCTGGACTCTTGCCAGGGGGCATACTGAAGCTTTCTTT
TRBJ2-1 TRBV5-4 16 . TRBD2 CASSLAAGGPANEQFF TGTGCCAGCAGCTTGGCGGCGGGAGGGCCCGCCAATGAGCAGTTCTTC
TRBJ1-2 TRBV5-4 13 . . CASSLDRAYGYTF TGTGCCAGCAGCTTGGACAGGGCCTATGGCTACACCTTC
TRBJ1-3 TRBV18 15 once TRBD1 CASSPVRTGTDTIYF TGTGCCAGCTCACCAGTGAGGACAGGGACAGACACCATATATTTT
TRBJ2-1 TRBV2 16 . TRBD1 CASSAPGGQGYNEQFF TGTGCCAGCAGCGCCCCCGGAGGACAGGGCTACAATGAGCAGTTCTTC
TRBJ1-6 TRBV30 13 . TRBD1 CAWGGQGNSPLHF TGTGCCTGGGGAGGACAGGGCAATTCACCCCTCCACTTT
TRBJ1-5 TRBV15 15 few TRBD1 CATGHFDRDNQPQHF TGTGCCACGGGTCACTTTGACAGGGACAATCAGCCCCAGCATTTT
TRBJ1-3 TRBV15 17 . TRBD1 CATSRDRGGFSGNTIYF TGTGCCACCAGCAGAGATAGAGGGGGCTTCTCTGGAAACACCATATATTTT
TRBJ2-7 TRBV14 15 . . CASSQALAGSYEQYF TGTGCCAGCAGCCAAGCTCTGGCGGGGAGCTACGAGCAGTACTTC
TRBJ2-4 TRBV5-1 14 . . CASSPGTRRDIQYF TGCGCCAGCAGCCCAGGGACTCGCAGGGACATTCAGTACTTC
TRBJ1-2 TRBV6-5 13 . . CASTRQANYGYTF TGTGCCAGCACCAGACAGGCTAACTATGGCTACACCTTC
TRBJ1-5 TRBV5-5 13 . . CASSLGDGQPQHF TGTGCCAGCAGCCTCGGGGATGGTCAGCCCCAGCATTTT
TRBJ2-3 TRBV9 16 . TRBD2 CASSVTGTSGTDTQYF TGTGCCAGCAGCGTAACCGGGACTAGCGGGACAGATACGCAGTATTTT
TRBJ2-1 TRBV25-1 13 . TRBD2 CASSVGAGDEQFF TGTGCCAGCAGTGTAGGAGCGGGAGACGAGCAGTTCTTC
TRBJ2-7 TRBV6-5 12 . . CASSQGSYEQYF TGTGCCAGCAGTCAGGGATCCTACGAGCAGTACTTC
TRBJ1-2 TRBV29-1 16 few TRBD1 CSVGPPAGQGAYGYTF TGCAGCGTTGGTCCCCCGGCGGGACAGGGGGCCTATGGCTACACCTTC
TRBJ1-2 TRBV2 14 . . CASSVERSQGGYTF TGTGCCAGCAGTGTGGAACGCTCTCAGGGTGGCTACACCTTC
TRBJ1-5 TRBV2 17 . . CASSEAPAGYSNQPQHF TGTGCCAGCAGTGAAGCCCCGGCAGGCTATAGCAATCAGCCCCAGCATTTT
TRBJ1-1 TRBV5-1 14 once TRBD1 CASSSQGAPTEAFF TGCGCCAGCAGCTCACAGGGGGCGCCCACTGAAGCTTTCTTT
TRBJ1-1 TRBV27 13 once . CASSKRENTEAFF TGTGCCAGCAGTAAGAGGGAGAACACTGAAGCTTTCTTT
TRBJ1-2 TRBV6-5 12 . . CASSSRNGGDTF TGTGCCAGCAGTTCCCGGAACGGAGGGGACACCTTC
TRBJ2-1 TRBV6-5 14 . TRBD2 CASLRAGVRNEQFF TGTGCCAGCCTCCGCGCGGGGGTGAGGAATGAGCAGTTCTTC
TRBJ2-1 TRBV28 13 . . CASTPDSYNEQFF TGTGCCAGCACCCCAGACTCCTACAATGAGCAGTTCTTC
TRBJ1-1 TRBV5-1 14 . . CASREGWENTEAFF TGCGCCAGCAGGGAGGGGTGGGAGAACACTGAAGCTTTCTTT
TRBJ2-1 TRBV2 14 . . CASSGQTSYNEQFF TGTGCCAGCAGTGGACAGACTTCCTACAATGAGCAGTTCTTC
TRBJ2-7 TRBV3-1/TRBV3-2 17 . TRBD1 CASSQERQGAGSYEQYF TGTGCCAGCAGCCAAGAGAGACAGGGGGCAGGCTCCTACGAGCAGTACTTC
TRBJ2-4 TRBV11-2 16 . . CASSLQGNIAKNIQYF TGTGCCAGCAGCTTACAGGGAAATATAGCCAAAAACATTCAGTACTTC
TRBJ2-5 TRBV5-6 11 few . CASSSGETQYF TGTGCCAGCAGCTCCGGGGAGACCCAGTACTTC
TRBJ1-3 TRBV9 12 . . CASSVSGNTIYF TGTGCCAGCAGCGTCAGTGGAAACACCATATATTTT